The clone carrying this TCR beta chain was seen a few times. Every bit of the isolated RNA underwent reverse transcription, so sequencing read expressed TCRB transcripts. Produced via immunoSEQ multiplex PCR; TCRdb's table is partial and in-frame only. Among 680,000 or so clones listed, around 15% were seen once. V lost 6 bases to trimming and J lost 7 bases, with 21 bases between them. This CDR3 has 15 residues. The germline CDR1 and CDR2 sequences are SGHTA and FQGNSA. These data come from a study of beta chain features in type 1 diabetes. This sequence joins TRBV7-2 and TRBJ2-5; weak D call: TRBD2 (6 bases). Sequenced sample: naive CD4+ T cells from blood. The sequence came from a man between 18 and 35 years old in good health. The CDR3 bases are TGTGCCAGCAGTGGGCAGGGCGGGGCTGTCGGGACCCAGTACTTC. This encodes CASSGQGGAVGTQYF.